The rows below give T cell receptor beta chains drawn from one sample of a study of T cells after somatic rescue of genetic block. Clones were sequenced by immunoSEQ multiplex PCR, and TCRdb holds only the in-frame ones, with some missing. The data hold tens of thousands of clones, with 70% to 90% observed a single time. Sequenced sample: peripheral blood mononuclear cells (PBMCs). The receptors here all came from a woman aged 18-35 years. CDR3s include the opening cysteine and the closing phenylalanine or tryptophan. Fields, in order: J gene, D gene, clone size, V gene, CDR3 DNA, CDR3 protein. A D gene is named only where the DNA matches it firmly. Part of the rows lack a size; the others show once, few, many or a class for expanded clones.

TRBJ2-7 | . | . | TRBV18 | TGTGCCAGCTCACCACTACACGGGGCGGGTGCTAGCTCCTACGAGCAGTACTTC | CASSPLHGAGASSYEQYF
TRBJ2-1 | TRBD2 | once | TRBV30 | TGTGCCTGGAAACAGGCGGGAGGTCTTACGGATGAGCAGTTCTTC | CAWKQAGGLTDEQFF
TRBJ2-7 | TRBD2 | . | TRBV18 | TGTGCCAGCTCACCACTGGGGGGGGACTCCTACGAGCAGTACTTC | CASSPLGGDSYEQYF
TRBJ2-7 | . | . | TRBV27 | TGTGCCAGCAGTTTAGAGGGCCCCGAGGGTTCCTACGAGCAGTACTTC | CASSLEGPEGSYEQYF
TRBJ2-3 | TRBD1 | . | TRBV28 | TGTGCCAGCAGAGACCGGACAGGGTGGGGAGATACGCAGTATTTT | CASRDRTGWGDTQYF
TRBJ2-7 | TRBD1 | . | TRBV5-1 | TGCGCCAGCAGCTTGGAAGGGACAGGGTCCGAGCAGTACTTC | CASSLEGTGSEQYF
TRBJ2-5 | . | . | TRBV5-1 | TGCGCCAGCCGGGGATCCGGGACAACCCAAGAGACCCAGTACTTC | CASRGSGTTQETQYF
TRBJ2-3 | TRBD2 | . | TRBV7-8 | TGTGCCAGCAGCTCCCGAGCTAGCGGGAACACAGATACGCAGTATTTT | CASSSRASGNTDTQYF
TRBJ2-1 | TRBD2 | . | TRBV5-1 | TGCGCCAGCAGCAAATCTAAATTAGCGGGAGGGCCCCACAATGAGCAGTTCTTC | CASSKSKLAGGPHNEQFF
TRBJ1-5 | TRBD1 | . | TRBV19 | TGTGCCAGTACCCAGGACAGGGGATTCGATCAGCCCCAGCATTTT | CASTQDRGFDQPQHF
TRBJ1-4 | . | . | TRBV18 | TGTGCCAGCTCACCACCGTCTAATGAAAAACTGTTTTTT | CASSPPSNEKLFF
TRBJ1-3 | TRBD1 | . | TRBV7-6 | TGTGCCAGCAGCTTGGAACCGGGACAGGGGGCCATATATTTT | CASSLEPGQGAIYF
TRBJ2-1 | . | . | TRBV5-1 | TGCGCCAGCAGCATTGCCTCTAGCTCCTACAATGAGCAGTTCTTC | CASSIASSSYNEQFF
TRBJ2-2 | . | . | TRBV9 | TGTGCCAGCGGTAAGGCGAACACCGGGGAGCTGTTTTTT | CASGKANTGELFF
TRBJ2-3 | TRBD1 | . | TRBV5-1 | TGCGCCAGCAGCGTGGGGGACAGGCGCTACTATTTT | CASSVGDRRYYF
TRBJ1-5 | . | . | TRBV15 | TGTGCCACCAGCAGACCCGGGGGACAAAGAGGCAATCAGCCCCAGCATTTT | CATSRPGGQRGNQPQHF
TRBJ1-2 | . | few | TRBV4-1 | TGCGCCAGCAGCCTGGACGGGAACTATGGCTACACCTTC | CASSLDGNYGYTF
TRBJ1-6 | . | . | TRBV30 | TGTGCCTGGAGTAAGGCAGGGGCCTATAATTCACCCCTCCACTTT | CAWSKAGAYNSPLHF
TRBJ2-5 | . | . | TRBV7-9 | TGTGCCAGCAGCCCCCAGGGATTGGAGACCCAGTACTTC | CASSPQGLETQYF
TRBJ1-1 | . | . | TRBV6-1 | TGTGCCAGCAGTCAGGGTTTAGGCACTGAAGCTTTCTTT | CASSQGLGTEAFF
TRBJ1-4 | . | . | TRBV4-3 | TGCGCCAGCAGCGGGTTGGAGAGGTCGGATGAAAAACTGTTTTTT | CASSGLERSDEKLFF
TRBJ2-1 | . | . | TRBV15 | TGTGCCACCAGCAGAGTCGACAATGAGCAGTTCTTC | CATSRVDNEQFF
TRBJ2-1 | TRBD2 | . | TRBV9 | TGTGCCAGCAGCGTCTCTCTCAGCGGGAGGGCCGATGAGCAGTTCTTC | CASSVSLSGRADEQFF
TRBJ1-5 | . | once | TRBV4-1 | TGCGCCAGCAGCCAAGATTCGAGGGGACAGCCCCAGCATTTT | CASSQDSRGQPQHF
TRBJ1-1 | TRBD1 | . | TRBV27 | TGTGCCAGCAGTTTACGGGGGGGACAGGGGGCGAACACTGAAGCTTTCTTT | CASSLRGGQGANTEAFF
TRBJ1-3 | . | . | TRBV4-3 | TGCGCCAGCAGCCCCGGGAGGGCTGGAAACACCATATATTTT | CASSPGRAGNTIYF
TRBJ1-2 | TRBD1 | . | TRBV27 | TGTGCCAGCAAACGGGGACAGGGAGGAGGCTACACCTTC | CASKRGQGGGYTF
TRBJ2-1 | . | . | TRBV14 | TGTGCCAGCAGCCCGTCGGGTGAGCAGTTCTTC | CASSPSGEQFF
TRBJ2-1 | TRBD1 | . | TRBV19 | TGTGCCAGTAGTATAGACGGGACAGGGTCTGGGGTGCAGTTCTTC | CASSIDGTGSGVQFF
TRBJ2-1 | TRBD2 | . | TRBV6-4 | TGTGCCAGCAGTGACTCGACTAGCAGCTCCTACAATGAGCAGTTCTTC | CASSDSTSSSYNEQFF
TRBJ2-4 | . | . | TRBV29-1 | TGCAGCGTCGATGGGCCCCGGGGCATTCAGTACTTC | CSVDGPRGIQYF
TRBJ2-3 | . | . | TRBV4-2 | TGTGCCAGCAGCCAAGATTTGGATACGCAGTATTTT | CASSQDLDTQYF
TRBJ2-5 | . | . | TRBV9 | TGTGCCAGCAGCGTAGAGCAGGGCCGTCGGGAGACCCAGTACTTC | CASSVEQGRRETQYF
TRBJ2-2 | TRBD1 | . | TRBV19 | TGTGCCAGTACCCCGGGACAGGGGCCCTCGAGGGAGCTGTTTTTT | CASTPGQGPSRELFF
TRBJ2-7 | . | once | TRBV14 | TGTGCCAGCAGCCAAGATCCCTGGGGGAGCTACGAGCAGTACTTC | CASSQDPWGSYEQYF
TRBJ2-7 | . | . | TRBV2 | TGTGCCAGCAGGGTCCGGGACACCTACGAGCAGTACTTC | CASRVRDTYEQYF
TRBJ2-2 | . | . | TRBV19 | TGTGCCACCAGGTCCCAGAACACCGGGGAGCTGTTTTTT | CATRSQNTGELFF
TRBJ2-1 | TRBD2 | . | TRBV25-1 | TGTGCCAGCAGATCCATAGCGGGACCCTCCTACAATGAGCAGTTCTTC | CASRSIAGPSYNEQFF
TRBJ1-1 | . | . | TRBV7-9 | TGTGCCAGCAGCTTAGAGGGCTGGACTGAAGCTTTCTTT | CASSLEGWTEAFF
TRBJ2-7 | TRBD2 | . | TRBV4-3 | TGCGCCAGCAGCCAGGGGCTTACTTGGGAGGGCTCCTACGAGCAGTACTTC | CASSQGLTWEGSYEQYF
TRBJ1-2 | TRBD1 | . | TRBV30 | TGTGCCTGGAGGGACAGGGGGCACGATGGCTACACCTTC | CAWRDRGHDGYTF
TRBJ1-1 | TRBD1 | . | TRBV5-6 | TGTGCCAGCAGCGGAGGGGGGACAGGACTTCCGAACACTGAAGCTTTCTTT | CASSGGGTGLPNTEAFF
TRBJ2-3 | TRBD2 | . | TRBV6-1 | TGTGCCAGCGCACTAGCGGGAGCCCCAGATACGCAGTATTTT | CASALAGAPDTQYF
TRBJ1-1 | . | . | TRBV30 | TGTGCCTGGAGTAGAGGGATGGCCAACACTGAAGCTTTCTTT | CAWSRGMANTEAFF
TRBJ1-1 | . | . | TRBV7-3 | TGTGCCAGCAGCCCAAGGGGGGCGGGAAGTGGCACTGAAGCTTTCTTT | CASSPRGAGSGTEAFF